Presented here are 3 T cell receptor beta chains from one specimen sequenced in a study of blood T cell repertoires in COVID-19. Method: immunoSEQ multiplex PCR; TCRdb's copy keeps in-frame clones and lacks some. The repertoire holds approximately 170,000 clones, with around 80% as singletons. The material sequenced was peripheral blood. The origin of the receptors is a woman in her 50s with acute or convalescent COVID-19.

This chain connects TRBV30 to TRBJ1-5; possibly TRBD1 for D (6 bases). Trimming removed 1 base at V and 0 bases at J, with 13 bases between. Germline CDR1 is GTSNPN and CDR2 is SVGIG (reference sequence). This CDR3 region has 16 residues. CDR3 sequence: CAWSARQDASNQPQHF. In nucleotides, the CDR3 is TGTGCCTGGAGTGCCAGACAGGACGCTAGCAATCAGCCCCAGCATTTT.

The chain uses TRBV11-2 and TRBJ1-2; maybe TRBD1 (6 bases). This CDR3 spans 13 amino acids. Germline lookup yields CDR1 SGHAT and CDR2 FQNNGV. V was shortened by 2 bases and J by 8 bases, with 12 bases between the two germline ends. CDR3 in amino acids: CASSLRGGKGYTF. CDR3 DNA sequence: TGTGCCAGCAGCTTAAGAGGGGGAAAGGGCTACACCTTC. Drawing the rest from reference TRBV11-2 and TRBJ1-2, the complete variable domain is EAGVAQSPRYKIIEKRQSVAFWCNPISGHATLYWYQQILGQGPKLLIQFQNNGVVDDSQLPKDRFSAERLKGVDSTLKIQPAKLEDSAVYLCASSLRGGKGYTFGSGTRLTVV.

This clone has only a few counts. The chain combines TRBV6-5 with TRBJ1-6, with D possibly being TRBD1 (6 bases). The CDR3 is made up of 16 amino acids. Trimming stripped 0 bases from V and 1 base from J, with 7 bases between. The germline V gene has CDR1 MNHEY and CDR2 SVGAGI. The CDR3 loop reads CASSYSRGSYNSPLHF. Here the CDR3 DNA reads TGTGCCAGCAGTTACTCGAGGGGGTCCTATAATTCACCCCTCCACTTT.